This passage covers 9 T cell receptor beta chains from one sample sequenced in a study of blood T cell repertoires in COVID-19. The table came from immunoSEQ multiplex PCR; TCRdb's copy has only in-frame clones and leaves some out. The sample has about 260,000 clones, 85% to 90% seen once; the top ten hold roughly 1.6%. Sequencing was performed on peripheral blood. The receptors derive from a woman aged 40 to 49 who had recovered from COVID-19.

The V and J genes are TRBV9 and TRBJ2-7, with 9 bases fitting TRBD1. The CDR3 consists of 14 residues. The germline V gene has CDR1 SGDLS and CDR2 YYNGEE. The V segment lost 4 bases and the J segment 6 bases; nucleotides outside the gene matches: 8. The CDR3 nucleotides are TGTGCCAGCAGCAACCGGGACAGGGTTGGCGAGCAGTACTTC. It is translated as CASSNRDRVGEQYF.

The rearrangement links TRBV30 to TRBJ2-1, with 13 bases lining up with TRBD2. Germline V lookup: CDR1 GTSNPN, CDR2 SVGIG (reference sequence). J gave up 4 bases and V 3 bases, and 3 bases lay outside the gene matches. The CDR3 length is 15 residues. CDR3 sequence reads: CAWSSGLAGYNEQFF. The CDR3 DNA sequence: TGTGCCTGGAGCTCGGGACTAGCGGGGTACAATGAGCAGTTCTTC.

The chain combines TRBV15 with TRBJ1-2, with a possible D match to TRBD1 (5 bases). The CDR3 covers 14 residues. Germline CDR1 LNHNV, CDR2 YYDKDF (reference sequence). V dropped 0 bases and J dropped 8 bases, with 13 bases sitting between them. Here the CDR3 DNA reads TGTGCCACCAGCAGAGATAAAAGGGGCTGGGGCTACACCTTC. Translation gives CATSRDKRGWGYTF.

The chain combines TRBV25-1 with TRBJ2-2; TRBD2 might be the D (5 bases). Between the trimmed V and J ends, which lost 1 base and 6 bases, there was a span of 12 bases. This CDR3 is 15 amino acids long. Per germline, CDR1 MGHDK and CDR2 SYGVNS. CDR3 nucleotide sequence: TGTGCCAGCAGTGAATTTACAGTGGGAGCCGGGGAGCTGTTTTTT. Protein: CASSEFTVGAGELFF.

The chain has TRBV3-1 (or the pseudogene TRBV3-2) and TRBJ1-1; D is ambiguous. The V end was cut by 4 bases, the J end by 8 bases, with 17 bases between. The CDR3 consists of 14 residues. In germline, CDR1 is LGHDT, CDR2 YNNKEL (reference sequence). For the CDR3, the DNA is TGTGCCAGCAGCCCTCGTGACGGGAGCCTAGAAGCTTTCTTT. Protein: CASSPRDGSLEAFF.

The genes are TRBV6-6 and TRBJ1-1; D is unresolved. Germline V gene sequence: CDR1 MNHNY, CDR2 SVGAGI (reference sequence). Trimming pared 5 bases from V and 0 bases from J, leaving 25 bases between. There are 19 residues in the CDR3. For the CDR3, the DNA is TGTGCCAGCAGTCGACGTGGGTCAGCGCTACGTCTAATGAACACTGAAGCTTTCTTT. Protein: CASSRRGSALRLMNTEAFF.

The V call is TRBV13, the J call TRBJ1-1; D unresolved. Per the germline V gene, CDR1 is PRHDT and CDR2 is FYEKMQ (reference sequence). The ends were cut back, 1 base at V and 5 bases at J, with 11 bases in the middle. The CDR3 contains 14 residues. The CDR3 DNA sequence: TGTGCCAGCAGCTTAGCCCCAGGAAAAACTGAAGCTTTCTTT. Encoded protein: CASSLAPGKTEAFF.

The V and J genes are TRBV5-4 and TRBJ2-3; tentative D call: TRBD2 (6 bases). The CDR3 runs 14 residues. V lost 4 bases, J lost 6 bases, and 15 bases lay in between. Looked up from germline, CDR1 is SGHNT and CDR2 is YYREEE (reference sequence). Here the CDR3 reads CASSLGTAPDTQYF. The CDR3 bases are TGTGCCAGCAGCCTGGGGACTGCCCCCGATACGCAGTATTTT.

The genes are TRBV18 and TRBJ2-7, with D perhaps TRBD1 (5 bases). This CDR3 region has 12 residues. In germline, CDR1 is KGHSH, CDR2 LQKENI. V was cut by 5 bases and J by 5 bases, with 10 bases left in between. The CDR3 DNA sequence: TGTGCCAGCTCATCCCAGGGTAACGAGCAGTACTTC. This encodes CASSSQGNEQYF.